The 7 T cell receptor beta chains listed next were all sequenced from one sample in a study of shared clonotypes between healthy human individuals. The protocol was immunoSEQ multiplex PCR, while the TCRdb copy is restricted to in-frame clones and leaves out a portion. The data contain approximately 1.5 million clones, about 98.5% of them singletons. The source material was naive CD4+ T cells sorted from blood. Subset specified: CD45RA+ positively selected. The receptors here all came from a man between 25 and 39 years old in good health.

J is TRBJ2-1 and V is TRBV4-1; 9 positions match TRBD2. In germline, CDR1 is MGHRA, CDR2 YSYEKL. The CDR3 has 18 amino acids. After removal of 0 bases from V and 7 bases from J, the junction contained 13 bases not matched to a gene. The CDR3 DNA reads as TGCGCCAGCAGCCAAGATTCGCTAGGCGGGAGGGTGGGAAATGAGCAGTTCTTC. Translated, it gives CASSQDSLGGRVGNEQFF.

The genes are TRBV2 and TRBJ2-1; 7 bases agree with TRBD2. The CDR3 has 13 residues. CDR1 and CDR2 (germline): SNHLY, FYNNEI. Losses at the gene ends were 6 bases for V and 10 bases for J; bases not matched to a gene: 9. The CDR3 reads CASRREREGEQFF. The CDR3 DNA is TGTGCCAGCAGGAGAGAGCGGGAAGGGGAGCAGTTCTTC.

With regard to this clone: This sample includes further DNA sequences coding for the same CDR3. This chain connects TRBV18 to TRBJ2-7, with D hard to call. V gave up 1 base and J gave up 0 bases, with 7 bases separating them. This CDR3 has 14 residues. Germline-derived CDR1 and CDR2 are KGHSH and LQKENI. This CDR3 reads CASSPLQSSYEQYF. CDR3 bases: TGTGCCAGCTCACCACTGCAGAGCTCCTACGAGCAGTACTTC.

The V and J genes are TRBV19 and TRBJ2-2, with D possibly matching TRBD1 (6 bases). The CDR3 sequence is 15 residues long. V was trimmed by 4 bases and J by 2 bases, leaving 11 bases between them. Germline V gene lookup returns CDR1 LNHDA and CDR2 SQIVND (reference sequence). CDR3 nucleotide sequence: TGTGCCAGTAGTACACCAGGGGAAAACACCGGGGAGCTGTTTTTT. Amino acids: CASSTPGENTGELFF.

A note on this clone: A junction end diverges from the germline sequence, so it may reflect a read error. The chain employs TRBV7-6 and TRBJ2-5; D could derive from TRBD1 or TRBD2 (5 bases each). This CDR3 has 15 amino acids. Per the germline V gene, CDR1 is SGHVS and CDR2 is FNYEAQ. The CDR3 sequence: CASSPISGARETQYF. DNA for the CDR3: TGTGCCAGCAGCCCAATCTCCGGGGCTAGGGAGACCCAATACTTC. The full variable domain, in which reference TRBV7-6 and TRBJ2-5 provide the parts outside the CDR3, is GAGVSQSPRYKVTKRGQDVALRCDPISGHVSLYWYRQALGQGPEFLTYFNYEAQQDKSGLPNDRFSAERPEGSISTLTIQRTEQRDSAMYRCASSPISGARETQYFGPGTRLLVL.

Comments on this clone: Within the sample, other DNA sequences also encode this same CDR3. This sequence joins TRBV9 and TRBJ1-2, with D possibly TRBD1 on 5 matching bases. Germline V gene lookup returns CDR1 SGDLS and CDR2 YYNGEE. Trimming removed 3 bases from V and 5 bases from J, with 8 bases in between. CDR3 length: 12 amino acids. The DNA for the CDR3 is TGTGCCAGCAGCGCCCAGGGATATGGCTACACCTTC. Translating it yields CASSAQGYGYTF.

This clone is a singleton in its sample. The chain recombines TRBV10-1 with TRBJ1-2; 7 positions match TRBD1. In germline, CDR1 is WNHNN, CDR2 SYGVQD (reference sequence). V dropped 3 bases and J dropped 6; count of bases not matched to a gene: 10. The CDR3 is 15 amino acids. The CDR3 DNA reads TGCGCCAGCAGTGACCTCCCGACAGGGCCTGATGGCTACACCTTC. Protein sequence: CASSDLPTGPDGYTF.